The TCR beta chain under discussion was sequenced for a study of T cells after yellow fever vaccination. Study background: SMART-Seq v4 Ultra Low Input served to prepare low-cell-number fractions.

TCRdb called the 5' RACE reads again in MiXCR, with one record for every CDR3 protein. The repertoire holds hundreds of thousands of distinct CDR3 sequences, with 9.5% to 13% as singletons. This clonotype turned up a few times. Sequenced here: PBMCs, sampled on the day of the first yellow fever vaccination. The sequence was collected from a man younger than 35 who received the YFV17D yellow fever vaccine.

The CDR3, as DNA: TGTGCCAGCAGCCCACGTATCAGCGGGGGGGCGCTTGAGCAGTTCTTC. Translating gives CASSPRISGGALEQFF. J is TRBJ2-1 and V is TRBV7-2; 10 bases fit TRBD2. After removal of 5 bases from V and 9 bases from J, the junction contained 13 bases not matched to a gene. From germline, CDR1 is SGHTA and CDR2 FQGNSA. The CDR3 loop spans 16 amino acids. Using reference TRBV7-2 and TRBJ2-1 for the parts outside the CDR3, the full variable domain is GAGVSQSPSNKVTEKGKDVELRCDPISGHTALYWYRQSLGQGLEFLIYFQGNSAPDKSGLPSDRFSAERTGGSVSTLTIQRTQQEDSAVYLCASSPRISGGALEQFFGPGTRLTVL.